This T cell receptor beta chain was recorded in a study of neoadjuvant anti-PD-1 for oral cavity cancer. Study at large: Non-progressing patients received a fourth nivolumab dose near day 43, then surgery on days 50-56.

Repertoires were generated with immunoSEQ multiplex PCR, while TCRdb's copy carries only in-frame clones and drops some. The data contain under 7,500 clones, 50% to 65% of them singletons. The study's findings and limits: Higher pretreatment Treg/Th17 ratios tracked higher pretreatment blood clonality.

Remarks on this clone: As yet, its antigen is unknown.

Per germline, CDR1 MNHNS and CDR2 SASEGT. V shed 3 bases and J shed 6 bases, with 9 bases lying between them. The CDR3 has 13 residues. The time point is: after neoadjuvant nivolumab, at surgical resection. The origin of this receptor is a person aged 35-80 years with oral cavity squamous cell carcinoma. This chain connects TRBV6-1 to TRBJ2-4; a possible D gene is TRBD1 (6 bases). The source material was tumor tissue, sampled after nivolumab (anti-PD-1) treatment. CDR3 in amino acids: CASSEGARNIQYF. CDR3 DNA: TGTGCCAGCAGTGAGGGGGCAAGAAACATTCAGTACTTC.